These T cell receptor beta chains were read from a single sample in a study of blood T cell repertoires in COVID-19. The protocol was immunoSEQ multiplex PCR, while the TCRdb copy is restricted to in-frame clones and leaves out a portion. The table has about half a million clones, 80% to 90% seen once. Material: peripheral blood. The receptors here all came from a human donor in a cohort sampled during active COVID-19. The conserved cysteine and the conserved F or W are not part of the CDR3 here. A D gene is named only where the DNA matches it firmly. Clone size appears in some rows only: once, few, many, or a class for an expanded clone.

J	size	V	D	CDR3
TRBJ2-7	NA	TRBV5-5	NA	ASSLGMGAYEQY
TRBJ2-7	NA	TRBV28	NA	ASSSGQPLSYEQY
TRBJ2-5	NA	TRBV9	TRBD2	ASSPQAGEAETQY
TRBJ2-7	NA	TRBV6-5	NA	ASSHYEQY
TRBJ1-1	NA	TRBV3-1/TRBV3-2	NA	ASSQILGTEAF
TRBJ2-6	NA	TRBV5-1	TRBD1	ASSVNTGASGANVLT
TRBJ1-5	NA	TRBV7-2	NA	ASNQQGRGNQPQH
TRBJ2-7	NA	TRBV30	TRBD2	AWGPGTSGVLSDEQY
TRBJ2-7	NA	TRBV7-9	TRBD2	ASSLEASGGYEQY
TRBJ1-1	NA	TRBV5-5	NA	ASNRPTGAF
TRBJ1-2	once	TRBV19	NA	ASRPPAPGGYT
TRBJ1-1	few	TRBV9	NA	ASSPSMYTEAF
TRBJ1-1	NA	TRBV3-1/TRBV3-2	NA	ASSQVPRLNTEAF
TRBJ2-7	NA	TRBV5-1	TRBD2	ASSSGTSPYEQY
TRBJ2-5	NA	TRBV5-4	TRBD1	ASSRRTGGGETQY
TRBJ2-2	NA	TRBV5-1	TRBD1	ASSLAGQGGTGELF
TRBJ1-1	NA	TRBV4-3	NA	ASSQVARVTEAF
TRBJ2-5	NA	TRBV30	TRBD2	AWSPGLAGGPGTQY
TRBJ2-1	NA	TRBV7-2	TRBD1	ASSLADRAGYNEQF
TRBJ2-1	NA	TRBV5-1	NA	ASSFIAAEGNEQF
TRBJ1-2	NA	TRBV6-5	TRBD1	ASSLQGVVSYGYT
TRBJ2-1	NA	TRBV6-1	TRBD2	ASSELTSGGLEF
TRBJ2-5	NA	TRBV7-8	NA	ASTRGGAETQY
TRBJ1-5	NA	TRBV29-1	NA	SAKSAAPMISNQPQH
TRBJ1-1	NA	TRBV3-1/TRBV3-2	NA	ASSRRQRFTEAF
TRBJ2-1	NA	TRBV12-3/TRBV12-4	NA	ASSARGAHEQF
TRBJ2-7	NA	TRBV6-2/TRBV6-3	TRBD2	ASSGSGGSYEQY
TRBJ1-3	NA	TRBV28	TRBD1	ASSSGGLDGNTIY
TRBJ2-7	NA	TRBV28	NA	ASSLGSALALSYEQY
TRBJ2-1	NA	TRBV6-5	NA	ASSYSRDNEQF
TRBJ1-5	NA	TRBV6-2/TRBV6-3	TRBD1	ASSRVGTANQPQH
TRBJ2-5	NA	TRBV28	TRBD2	ASSPTSGRETQY
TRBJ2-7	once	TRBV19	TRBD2	ASSIGLAGEAYEQY
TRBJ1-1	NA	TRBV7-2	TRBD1	ASSLVGGREAF
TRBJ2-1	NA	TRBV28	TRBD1	ASSSLGQGIYNEQF
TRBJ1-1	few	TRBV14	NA	ASSRQALTEAF
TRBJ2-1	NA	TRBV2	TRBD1	ASSEALPRQGGNEQF
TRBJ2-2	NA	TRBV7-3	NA	ASSSFPNTGELF
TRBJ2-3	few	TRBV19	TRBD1	ASRGSRDRVQDTQY
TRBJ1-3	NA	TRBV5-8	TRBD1	ASRWDRATGNTIY
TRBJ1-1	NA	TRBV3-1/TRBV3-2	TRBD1	ASSQGGQPFQNTEAF
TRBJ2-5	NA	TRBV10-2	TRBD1	ASSDRVEKETQY
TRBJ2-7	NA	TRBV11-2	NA	ASSFRGPQSPEQY
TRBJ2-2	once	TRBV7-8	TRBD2	ASSSTSDRTGELF
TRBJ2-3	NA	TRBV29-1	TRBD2	SVRGEGGTDTQY
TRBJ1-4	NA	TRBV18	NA	ASSLQEGARGKLF
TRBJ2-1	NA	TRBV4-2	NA	ASSPQSRGSNEQF
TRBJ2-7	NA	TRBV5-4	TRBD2	ASSLGGLANSYEQY
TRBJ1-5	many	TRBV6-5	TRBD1	ASSSGTGDFNQPQH
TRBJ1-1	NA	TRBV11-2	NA	ASSPGTEAF
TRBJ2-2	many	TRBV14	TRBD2	ASSRSGGKSGELF
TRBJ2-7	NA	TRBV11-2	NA	ASSLGGGSVDEQY